The TCR beta chain described here comes from a study of T cells in Graves' hyperthyroidism and ophthalmopathy. The CDR3 regions of TCR beta were amplified from RNA transcripts. The study used the HTBI primer set for a first-round RT-PCR of the TCR CDR3. TCRdb redid the calling of the multiplex PCR reads with MiXCR, one entry per CDR3 protein. Of fewer than 750,000 distinct CDR3 sequences in the sample, around 15% were seen once. Patients with ophthalmopathy all had a Clinical Activity Score of at least 3, a NOSPECS grade of at least 4 and duration under 3 months. Study-level results: Ophthalmopathy was separated from stable hyperthyroidism by a 13 V-J model.

V lost 4 bases and J 3 bases, leaving 10 bases between the germline ends. CDR3 length: 13 residues. CDR1 and CDR2 (germline): SNHLY, FYNNEI. This clonotype was detected many times. The antigen is unknown. The chain employs TRBV2 and TRBJ2-7; perhaps TRBD1 as D (5 bases). The sequenced sample was blood. This clonotype was sampled from a woman aged 45-65 years with Graves' ophthalmopathy. The CDR3 bases are TGTGCCAGCAGTGTTCGACAGAACTACGAGCAGTACTTC. It yields the protein CASSVRQNYEQYF.